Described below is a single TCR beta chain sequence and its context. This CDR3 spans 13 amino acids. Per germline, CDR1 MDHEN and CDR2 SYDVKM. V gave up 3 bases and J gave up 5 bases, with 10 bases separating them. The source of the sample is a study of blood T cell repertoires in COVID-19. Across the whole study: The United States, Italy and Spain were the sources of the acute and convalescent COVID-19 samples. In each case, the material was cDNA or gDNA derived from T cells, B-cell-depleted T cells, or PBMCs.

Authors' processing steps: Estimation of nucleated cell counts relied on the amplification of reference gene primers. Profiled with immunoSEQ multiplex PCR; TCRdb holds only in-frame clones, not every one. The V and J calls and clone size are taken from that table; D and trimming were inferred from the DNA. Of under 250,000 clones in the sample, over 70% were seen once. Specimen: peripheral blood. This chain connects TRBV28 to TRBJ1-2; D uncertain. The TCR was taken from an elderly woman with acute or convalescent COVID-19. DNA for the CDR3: TGTGCCAGCAGTTTTCTAGTATCTTATGGCTACACCTTC. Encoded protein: CASSFLVSYGYTF.